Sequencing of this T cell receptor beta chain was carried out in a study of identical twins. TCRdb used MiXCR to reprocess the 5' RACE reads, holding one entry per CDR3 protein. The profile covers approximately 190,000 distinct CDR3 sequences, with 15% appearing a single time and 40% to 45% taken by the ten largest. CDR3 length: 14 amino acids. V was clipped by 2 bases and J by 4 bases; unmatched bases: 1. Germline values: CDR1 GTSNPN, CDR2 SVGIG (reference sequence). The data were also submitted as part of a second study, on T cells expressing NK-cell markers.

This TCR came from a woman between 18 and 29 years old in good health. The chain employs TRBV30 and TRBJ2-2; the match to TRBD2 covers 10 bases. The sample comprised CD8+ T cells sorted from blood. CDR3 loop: CAWSSGRVTGELFF. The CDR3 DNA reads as TGTGCCTGGAGTAGCGGGAGGGTCACCGGGGAGCTGTTTTTT.